What follows describes a single TCR beta chain. The CDR3 extends over 13 amino acids. Looked up from germline, CDR1 is SGHTA and CDR2 is FQGTGA. V was trimmed by 8 bases and J by 0 bases, leaving 7 bases between them. This sample stems from a study of immune evolution from preneoplasia to lung adenocarcinoma. The repertoire was sequenced with immunoSEQ multiplex PCR; TCRdb's copy has only in-frame clones and lacks some. The data show about 5,200 clones, about three quarters seen once. The chain joins TRBV7-3 to TRBJ1-4, with D unclear. Sample: FFPE normal lung tissue adjacent to the tumor. The source of this sequence is a person in their sixties or seventies with lung adenocarcinoma. DNA for the CDR3: TGTGCCAGCTCGGCCTCAACTAATGAAAAACTGTTTTTT. It yields the protein CASSASTNEKLFF.